The next 14 T cell receptor beta chains were all read from a single sample in a study of beta chain features in type 1 diabetes. Overall study results and limits: In every one of the four CD4+ subsets, TCRB CDR3s were moderately but significantly shorter in Type 1 diabetes patients.

The entirety of the isolated RNA underwent reverse transcription, so expressed TCRB transcripts were sequenced. Profiled with immunoSEQ multiplex PCR; TCRdb holds only in-frame clones, not every one. Found here are 630,000 or so clones, 11% to 15% of them singletons; the top ten hold 0.035% to 0.045%. The antigens of these receptors remain unknown. Sequencing used naive CD4+ T cells from blood. These receptors all come from a young man with type 1 diabetes.

This clone has just a few counts. The chain links TRBV7-3 to TRBJ2-2, with a weak D call TRBD2 (5 bases). CDR1 SGHTA and CDR2 FQGTGA come from the germline V gene. Trimming took off 5 bases at V and 6 bases at J, with 13 bases between the two ends. The CDR3 loop spans 14 amino acids. The CDR3 DNA sequence: TGTGCCAGCAGCCCAGCGGTTCTCTCCGGGGAGCTGTTTTTT. As protein: CASSPAVLSGELFF.

This clone was counted a few times. Other DNA sequences in the sample encode the same CDR3. The chain couples TRBV5-1 to TRBJ1-1, with D unclear. The germline V and J ends were trimmed by 0 bases and 8 bases, with 5 bases remaining between them. Germline CDR1 reads SGHRS; CDR2 reads YFSETQ. The CDR3 extends over 11 amino acids. The CDR3 is CASSLDTEAFF. In nucleotides, the CDR3 is TGCGCCAGCAGCTTGGATACCGAAGCTTTCTTT. The complete variable domain, with remaining parts taken from reference TRBV5-1 and TRBJ1-1, reads KAGVTQTPRYLIKTRGQQVTLSCSPISGHRSVSWYQQTPGQGLQFLFEYFSETQRNKGNFPGRFSGRQFSNSRSEMNVSTLELGDSALYLCASSLDTEAFFGQGTRLTVV.

This clone was picked up a small number of times. The chain links TRBV28 to TRBJ2-1, with a weak D call TRBD1 (5 bases). The V gene lost 7 bases and the J gene lost 8 bases, with 21 bases spanning the gap. CDR1 and CDR2 from the germline V gene are MDHEN and SYDVKM. The CDR3 is 15 amino acids. The DNA of the CDR3 is TGTGCCAGCACCCTCTTGGGGCGGATAGGGGATGAGCAGTTCTTC. Its translation is CASTLLGRIGDEQFF.

Notes on this clone: Other nucleotide sequences from this sample produce the same CDR3. V usage is TRBV2 and J usage is TRBJ2-3; no firm D call. Trimming removed 6 bases from V and 0 bases from J, with 4 bases in between. This CDR3 contains 12 residues. Germline CDR1 is SNHLY and CDR2 is FYNNEI. This CDR3 is CASRVSTDTQYF. The CDR3 DNA reads TGTGCCAGCAGGGTCAGCACAGATACGCAGTATTTT.

The chain links TRBV19 to TRBJ2-4; perhaps D is TRBD1 or TRBD2 (6 bases each). Germline loops: CDR1 LNHDA, CDR2 SQIVND (reference sequence). The V gene lost 9 bases and the J gene lost 3 bases, with 12 bases spanning the gap. CDR3 length: 13 amino acids. The CDR3 sequence is CARGGTLKNIQYF. The CDR3 nucleotides read TGTGCCAGAGGGGGGACCCTCAAAAACATTCAGTACTTC. Supplemented by reference TRBV19 and TRBJ2-4, the full variable domain reads DGGITQSPKYLFRKEGQNVTLSCEQNLNHDAMYWYRQDPGQGLRLIYYSQIVNDFQKGDIAEGYSVSREKKESFPLTVTSAQKNPTAFYLCARGGTLKNIQYFGAGTRLSVL.

This clone was picked up a small number of times. This chain joins TRBV11-2 and TRBJ2-1; no reliable D call. Germline V CDR1 and CDR2: SGHAT, FQNNGV. V lost 1 base, J lost 8 bases, and 12 bases lay in between. This CDR3 has 14 amino acids. In DNA, the CDR3 is TGTGCCAGCAGCTTAGCGGGTAGATTCGATGAGCAGTTCTTC. It specifies CASSLAGRFDEQFF.

This chain links TRBV7-2 with TRBJ2-3; either TRBD1 or TRBD2 may fit D (5 bases each). Germline lookup yields CDR1 SGHTA and CDR2 FQGNSA. This CDR3 spans 13 amino acids. V was cut by 5 bases and J by 11 bases, with 17 bases left in between. The CDR3 DNA is TGTGCCAGCAGCACACTGGGGGAATCTCGGCAGTATTTT. It encodes CASSTLGESRQYF.

This chain uses TRBV20-1 with TRBJ2-4; D unresolved. The CDR3 sequence is 10 residues long. The germline V gene encodes CDR1 DFQATT and CDR2 SNEGSKA (reference sequence). The germline V and J ends were trimmed by 3 bases and 6 bases, with 3 bases remaining between them. CDR3 loop: CSASRNIQYF. The CDR3 bases are TGCAGTGCTAGTAGAAACATTCAGTACTTC.

V and J are TRBV20-1 and TRBJ2-7, with D uncertain. The CDR3 is 11 residues long. CDR1 DFQATT and CDR2 SNEGSKA come from the germline V gene (reference sequence). Trimming took 5 bases from V and 2 from J, leaving 7 bases between them. CDR3: CSADGTYEQYF. CDR3 sequence (DNA): TGCAGTGCTGACGGAACCTACGAGCAGTACTTC.

The chain carries TRBV6-6 and TRBJ1-6, with D possibly being TRBD1 (5 bases). The CDR3 has 14 amino acids. Germline lookup yields CDR1 MNHNY and CDR2 SVGAGI (reference sequence). Between the trimmed V and J ends, which lost 5 bases and 5 bases, there was a span of 10 bases. The CDR3 region has the DNA TGTGCCAGCAGTAGGGGACTGAATAATTCACCCCTCCACTTT. This codes for CASSRGLNNSPLHF.

The chain carries TRBV5-4 and TRBJ2-3, with a weak D call TRBD2 (6 bases). V was cut by 5 bases and J by 8 bases, with 18 bases left in between. Germline V gene sequence: CDR1 SGHNT, CDR2 YYREEE (reference sequence). This CDR3 has 14 amino acids. The CDR3, as DNA: TGTGCCAGCAGGCCCGCCGGGGGTGCGAGTACGCAGTATTTT. It encodes CASRPAGGASTQYF.

This clone was seen more than once but under ten times. The rearrangement uses TRBV10-2 and TRBJ2-5; no clear D. The CDR3 runs 12 residues. The germline gives CDR1 WSHSY, CDR2 SAAADI. Trimming stripped 2 bases from V and 0 bases from J, with 1 base between. CDR3 bases: TGCGCCAGCAGTGAGAACCAAGAGACCCAGTACTTC. Amino acid sequence: CASSENQETQYF.

Here the CDR3 reads CASSRDRQETQYF. The CDR3 DNA reads as TGTGCCAGCAGCCGGGACAGACAAGAGACCCAGTACTTC. This chain links TRBV5-8 with TRBJ2-5, with 7 bases matching TRBD1. The trim removed 4 bases at V and 2 bases at J, leaving 2 bases unmatched. This CDR3 comprises 13 residues. Looked up from germline, CDR1 is SGHTS and CDR2 is YDEGEE.

This clone was seen only a few times. The V call is TRBV6-5, the J call TRBJ2-7; 7 bases match TRBD2. Germline CDR1 and CDR2: MNHEY and SVGAGI. This CDR3 has 15 amino acids. V lost 3 bases, J lost 2 bases, and 7 bases stayed unmatched. The CDR3 is CASSYKASGTYEQYF. The CDR3 nucleotides are TGTGCCAGCAGTTATAAGGCTAGCGGCACCTACGAGCAGTACTTC.